This T cell receptor beta chain was captured by sequencing in a study of T cells in Graves' hyperthyroidism and ophthalmopathy. Findings and caveats of the study: Most expanded thyroid clonotypes above 0.001 recurred in blood.

Patients were excluded for uncontrolled infection, other autoimmune disease, pregnancy or lactation. Diagnosis relied on clinical symptoms, serum thyroxine and TRAb, thyroid ultrasound and orbital computed tomography. It was 8 to 10 ml of fresh peripheral blood that supplied the PBMCs. Trimming cost V 6 bases and J 3 bases, with 1 base left between them. The CDR3 length is 10 residues. Turning to this clonotype: As yet, its antigen is unknown.

The investigators amplified TCR beta CDR3 regions from RNA transcripts. A set of HTBI primers served as the primers for a first-round RT-PCR of the TCR CDR3. MiXCR, applied by TCRdb to the multiplex PCR reads, yields one record per CDR3 protein. Found here are hundreds of thousands of distinct CDR3 sequences, approximately 20% of them singletons; the top ten hold approximately 48%. The sample comprised blood. The receptor comes from a middle-aged man with Graves' ophthalmopathy. The rearrangement uses TRBV12-3 or TRBV12-4 and TRBJ2-3, with no clear D. The chain's CDR3 is CASRTDTQYF. DNA for the CDR3: TGTGCCAGCAGGACAGATACGCAGTATTTT.